A single count supports the clone carrying this T cell receptor (beta chain). The antigen is undetermined. The data derive from a study of shared clonotypes between healthy human individuals. Findings and limits, study-wide: Relative to their counterparts shared across all four donors, non-shared clonotypes exhibited diminished generation probabilities.

Researchers partitioned CD4+ cells into CD45RA+ naive and CD45RA-negative memory subsets. Germline V gives CDR1 MNHEY, CDR2 SVGAGI. This CDR3 has 14 amino acids. V lost 5 bases and J lost 8; bases outside the gene matches: 8. Each subset's genomic DNA was shared equally among a number of immunoSEQ plates. Assay used: immunoSEQ multiplex PCR; TCRdb lists only in-frame clones, some missing. The repertoire consists of a few million clones, with approximately 94% occurring once and the leading ten covering approximately 0.13%. The clonotype originates from a man between 18 and 35 years old in good health. The rearrangement joins TRBV6-5 to TRBJ1-2; 10 positions match TRBD1. Sequencing input: naive CD4+ T cells sorted from blood. Stated subset: CD45RA+ positively selected. CDR3 amino acids: CASSSATGGGGYTF. The CDR3 DNA reads TGTGCCAGCAGTAGCGCGACAGGGGGCGGGGGCTACACCTTC.